This T cell receptor beta chain was obtained from a study of cytomegalovirus exposure and HLA in healthy donors. The study's findings and limits: Cytomegalovirus-associated TCR beta chains were listed, numbering over 150. A few V segments could not be told apart, such as TRBV6-2 and TRBV6-3, and were left out. A later analysis revealed that TCR association rates differed between HLA loci, peaking at DRB1 and bottoming out at HLA-C.

Primers for the PCR totalled 60 Vbeta and 13 Jbeta. The method was immunoSEQ multiplex PCR; TCRdb's version includes in-frame clones alone and lacks a portion of them. The profile shows 210,000 or so clones, over 70% of them singletons. Trimming at V came to 9 bases and at J to 0 bases, leaving 6 bases not matched to a gene. CDR1 SGHDT and CDR2 YYEEEE come from the germline V gene. This CDR3 comprises 17 residues. Concerning this clone itself: Its antigen is undetermined.

This TCR was sampled from a woman between 55 and 75 years old in good health and CMV-seropositive. The rearrangement joins TRBV5-6 to TRBJ2-2; TRBD2 aligns across 15 bases. Sequencing used PBMCs. CDR3 sequence (DNA): TGTGCCACCGCGGGACTAGCGGGGGGCGCGAACACCGGGGAGCTGTTTTTT. Encoded protein: CATAGLAGGANTGELFF.